This record looks at one T cell receptor beta chain sequence and its context. Its antigen is not known. With the ViraFEST assay, the study expanded antigen-specific CD4+ T cells using viral peptide pools, then sequenced them. Following culture for ten to eleven days, CD4+ T cells were isolated. Cultures used about 2 million PBMC per well, approximately 9.5 IU/ml IL-2 and approximately 10 ug/ml peptides. Half of the medium was exchanged for IL-2 medium on both days 3 and 7. This sample was taken from a study of vaccination effects on CD4 cells after COVID-19. The study, taken as a whole, reports: At late timepoints after vaccination, vaccine- and infection-induced clones shrank markedly.

Method: immunoSEQ multiplex PCR; TCRdb's copy keeps in-frame clones and lacks some. The sample has about 54,000 clones; around 86% are singletons. Germline CDR1 reads MNHEY; CDR2 reads SVGEGT. The CDR3 is 13 residues long. V was pared by 4 bases and J by 7 bases, with 13 bases between. The sequenced sample was CD4+ T cells from PBMCs cultured with HCoV-229E spike peptides, obtained before COVID-19 vaccination. The TCR originated in a human donor who received a COVID-19 vaccine. V is TRBV6-2 or TRBV6-3 and J is TRBJ2-5; D tentatively reads TRBD1 or TRBD2 (5 bases each). CDR3 in amino acids: CASSWAGSGTQYF. The DNA of the CDR3 is TGTGCCAGCAGTTGGGCAGGGAGCGGGACCCAGTACTTC.